A single sample gave rise to the 25 T cell receptor beta chains below, sequenced in a study of shared clonotypes between healthy human individuals (dated by TCRdb to 2018 to 2020). Receptors were amplified or captured by the immunoSEQ multiplex PCR assay. TCRdb carries this immuneACCESS record with in-frame sequences only. Its versions omit some clonotypes, under half of them owing to an unresolved V gene in the studies checked, with the rest unexplained. This sample comprises about half a million clones, around 85% of them detected only once. The top ten hold roughly 12% of the sample. Sequencing was performed on PBMCs. These receptors were collected from a woman aged 40 to 49 in good health. Some clones in this sample may be carry-over from other donors' samples.

This chain links TRBV6-5 with TRBJ1-4; possibly TRBD1 for D (6 bases). Looked up from germline, CDR1 is MNHEY and CDR2 is SVGAGI. The CDR3 is made up of 14 amino acids. The germline V and J ends were trimmed by 6 bases and 8 bases, with 16 bases remaining between them. The CDR3 loop reads CASSPDRLREKLFF. DNA of the CDR3: TGTGCCAGCAGCCCAGACAGGTTACGGGAAAAACTGTTTTTT.

The gene calls are TRBV6-1 and TRBJ2-2; a weak D match, TRBD1 (5 bases). The CDR3 extends over 16 amino acids. Germline V lookup: CDR1 MNHNS, CDR2 SASEGT. V lost 3 bases, J lost 4 bases, and 15 bases lay in between. DNA for the CDR3: TGTGCCAGCAGTGAGGTTGCAGGGTCGACCACCGGGGAGCTGTTTTTT. Translation gives CASSEVAGSTTGELFF.

The V gene is TRBV10-3, the J gene TRBJ2-1, with 9 bases identical to TRBD1. The CDR3 consists of 15 residues. Per germline, CDR1 ENHRY and CDR2 SYGVKD. After removal of 3 bases from V and 9 bases from J, the junction contained 9 bases not matched to a gene. This CDR3 is CAISDPRTGAVEQFF. The CDR3 bases are TGTGCCATCAGTGACCCTCGGACAGGGGCGGTTGAGCAGTTCTTC.

The chain combines TRBV5-4 with TRBJ2-7, with TRBD1 as a possible D gene (6 bases). The V gene's germline CDR1 is SGHNT and CDR2 YYREEE (reference sequence). V lost 0 bases to trimming and J lost 1 base, with 11 bases between them. The CDR3 is 15 residues long. This chain's CDR3 is CASSLGSGTSYEQYF. As DNA, the CDR3 is TGTGCCAGCAGCTTGGGTTCAGGGACATCCTACGAGCAGTACTTC.

The genes are TRBV10-3 and TRBJ1-3; maybe TRBD1 (6 bases). The CDR3 runs 14 residues. Germline V lookup: CDR1 ENHRY, CDR2 SYGVKD. Deletions cut 2 bases from V and 7 bases from J, with 12 bases between. The CDR3 region is CAISEVAGGNTIYF. CDR3 DNA sequence: TGTGCCATCAGTGAGGTCGCTGGGGGCAACACCATATATTTT.

This chain connects TRBV5-4 to TRBJ2-7; 7 nucleotides line up with TRBD2. After removal of 1 base from V and 3 bases from J, the junction contained 1 base not matched to a gene. Germline assignment: CDR1 SGHNT and CDR2 YYREEE (reference sequence). There are 13 residues in the CDR3. The CDR3 DNA reads TGTGCCAGCAGCTTGAGCGGGAACTACGAGCAGTACTTC. It is translated as CASSLSGNYEQYF.

This clone occurred once. This CDR3 is also generated by other DNA sequences in the sample. The chain carries TRBV7-2 and TRBJ1-1, with TRBD1 as a possible D gene (5 bases). Germline loops: CDR1 SGHTA, CDR2 FQGNSA. The CDR3 is 13 amino acids. The germline V and J ends were trimmed by 4 bases and 1 base, with 7 bases remaining between them. The CDR3 spells CASSSQGNTEAFF. The CDR3 DNA reads TGTGCCAGCAGCTCCCAGGGGAACACTGAAGCTTTCTTT.

The V gene is TRBV6-1, the J gene TRBJ2-7; 8 positions match TRBD2. The CDR3 has 14 residues. V dropped 3 bases and J dropped 3; count of bases not matched to a gene: 4. Germline-derived CDR1 and CDR2 are MNHNS and SASEGT. The DNA for the CDR3 is TGTGCCAGCAGTGACCGGGAGGGTATCTACGAGCAGTACTTC. Amino acid sequence: CASSDREGIYEQYF.

The gene calls are TRBV18 and TRBJ2-7, with D uncertain. Germline V gene data show CDR1 as KGHSH and CDR2 as LQKENI. V dropped 3 bases and J dropped 3 bases, with 12 bases sitting between them. This CDR3 has 14 amino acids. This chain's CDR3 is CASSPDELRYEQYF. In DNA, the CDR3 is TGTGCCAGCTCACCGGACGAACTCCGCTACGAGCAGTACTTC.

This chain connects TRBV4-3 to TRBJ2-1, with 10 bases that match TRBD2. The germline CDR1 and CDR2 sequences are LGHNA and YSLEER. The CDR3 spans 17 residues. The trim removed 0 bases at V and 0 bases at J, leaving 2 bases unmatched. The CDR3 DNA reads as TGCGCCAGCAGCCAAGATCCTAGCGGGAGCTCCTACAATGAGCAGTTCTTC. Amino acids: CASSQDPSGSSYNEQFF.

The gene calls are TRBV5-6 and TRBJ2-7; the D call may be TRBD1 or TRBD2 (5 bases each). With 6 bases removed from V and 0 bases from J, the gap between germline ends came to 19 bases. CDR3 length equals 16 residues. Germline assignment: CDR1 SGHDT and CDR2 YYEEEE. This CDR3 is CASNPAGTRSSYEQYF. In DNA form, the CDR3 reads TGTGCCAGCAACCCAGCCGGGACCAGAAGCTCCTACGAGCAGTACTTC.

The table lists this clone with a few counts. V usage is TRBV5-1 and J usage is TRBJ2-5; D is possibly TRBD1 (5 bases). The V gene lost 4 bases and the J gene lost 0 bases, with 13 bases spanning the gap. The CDR3 has 15 amino acids. CDR1 and CDR2 from the germline V gene are SGHRS and YFSETQ. The CDR3 region has the DNA TGCGCCAGCAGCGCACTGACAGTCTACCAAGAGACCCAGTACTTC. The encoded protein is CASSALTVYQETQYF.

This sequence joins TRBV29-1 and TRBJ2-5; 10 bases align to TRBD2. V was pared by 5 bases and J by 5 bases, with 5 bases of the junction left unmatched. The germline gives CDR1 SQVTM, CDR2 ANQGSEA. The CDR3 runs 13 residues. Here the CDR3 reads CSVRTSGGETQYF. CDR3 in DNA: TGCAGCGTTCGGACTAGCGGAGGGGAGACCCAGTACTTC.

This chain uses TRBV5-6 with TRBJ1-4; D is uncertain. From germline, CDR1 is SGHDT and CDR2 YYEEEE. The CDR3 length is 17 residues. The V gene lost 0 bases and the J gene lost 6 bases, with 18 bases spanning the gap. CDR3 amino acids: CASSLGQAYSVYEKLFF. The CDR3 nucleotides read TGTGCCAGCAGCTTGGGGCAGGCGTACTCGGTGTATGAAAAACTGTTTTTT.

This rearrangement joins TRBV7-9 to TRBJ2-1, with unresolved D. Germline V gene sequence: CDR1 SEHNR, CDR2 FQNEAQ (reference sequence). The V and J ends lost 4 bases and 9 bases respectively, with 10 bases between them. CDR3 length equals 12 residues. CDR3 sequence: CASSSGPLEQFF. The CDR3 DNA is TGTGCCAGCAGCTCAGGTCCTCTTGAGCAGTTCTTC.

A word on this clone: This likely stems from a read error, as it lies one base from a far larger clone. The chain joins TRBV27 to TRBJ2-7; 7 bases are a match to TRBD2. V dropped 2 bases and J dropped 3; count of bases not matched to a gene: 7. Germline CDR1 MNHEY, CDR2 SMNVEV (reference sequence). The CDR3 runs 15 residues. The CDR3 nucleotides read TGTGCCAGCAGTTTAATGGGGGGGATCTACTACGAGCAGTACTTC. As protein: CASSLMGGIYYEQYF.

Concerning this clone itself: Only one base separates this from a far larger clonotype, so it likely reflects a read error. Other DNA sequences in this sample translate to the same CDR3. The chain uses TRBV7-9 and TRBJ1-2; tentative D call: TRBD1 (6 bases). The CDR3 runs to 15 residues. The germline V gene has CDR1 SEHNR and CDR2 FQNEAQ (reference sequence). In nucleotides, the CDR3 is TGTGCCAGCAGCCCCGAAACAGGGTTCAACTATGGCTACACCTTT. It codes for CASSPETGFNYGYTF.

The chain recombines TRBV5-1 with TRBJ2-2, with 11 positions matching TRBD2. Germline-derived CDR1 and CDR2 are SGHRS and YFSETQ. The CDR3 has 16 amino acids. The trim removed 5 bases at V and 3 bases at J, leaving 6 bases unmatched. DNA for the CDR3: TGCGCCAGCAGTTTTAGCGGGAGGGCCGACACCGGGGAGCTGTTTTTT. Translating it yields CASSFSGRADTGELFF.

Remarks on this clone: The same CDR3 arises from other DNA sequences in this sample as well. For the CDR3, the DNA is TGTGCCAGCAGTCCGCCGGGACTAGCCGGCAATGAGCAGTTCTTC. As protein: CASSPPGLAGNEQFF. V gene TRBV28 combines with J gene TRBJ2-1, with 9 nucleotides matching TRBD2. The V gene's germline CDR1 is MDHEN and CDR2 SYDVKM. The CDR3 has 15 amino acids. Trimming cost V 5 bases and J 6 bases; bases outside gene matches: 8. The variable domain in full, with the rest retrieved from reference TRBV28 and TRBJ2-1, is DVKVTQSSRYLVKRTGEKVFLECVQDMDHENMFWYRQDPGLGLRLIYFSYDVKMKEKGDIPEGYSVSREKKERFSLILESASTNQTSMYLCASSPPGLAGNEQFFGPGTRLTVL.

V and J are TRBV10-3 and TRBJ1-1; D gene unclear. Trimming stripped 2 bases from V and 1 base from J, with 5 bases between. The CDR3 is made up of 13 amino acids. From germline, CDR1 is ENHRY and CDR2 SYGVKD. Here the CDR3 DNA reads TGTGCCATCAGTGAGACAGCGAACACTGAAGCTTTCTTT. Its protein product is CAISETANTEAFF.

The chain uses TRBV4-1 and TRBJ2-1; 8 bases map to TRBD2. CDR3 length: 16 amino acids. V shed 4 bases, J shed 2 bases, and the junction held 7 bases outside the gene matches. CDR1 and CDR2 (germline): MGHRA, YSYEKL. CDR3 DNA: TGCGCCAGCAGCCGATTAGCGGGAAGCCCCTACAATGAGCAGTTCTTC. Its translation is CASSRLAGSPYNEQFF.

The J gene is TRBJ2-1, the V gene TRBV18; 12 positions agree with TRBD1. V was clipped by 0 bases and J by 7 bases; unmatched bases: 19. This CDR3 comprises 21 residues. Germline-derived CDR1 and CDR2 are KGHSH and LQKENI. The CDR3 protein is CASSPPMGQGASLAGINEQFF. CDR3 nucleotide sequence: TGTGCCAGCTCACCACCGATGGGACAGGGGGCGAGTCTAGCGGGGATAAATGAGCAGTTCTTC.

This clone has more than one count but fewer than ten. CDR3 protein: CASSQEGFGTWTEAFF. The CDR3 DNA reads as TGCGCCAGCAGCCAAGAGGGGTTCGGGACCTGGACTGAAGCTTTCTTT. The chain carries TRBV4-1 and TRBJ1-1; D is possibly TRBD1 (5 bases). The CDR3 extends over 16 amino acids. Germline lookup yields CDR1 MGHRA and CDR2 YSYEKL. V lost 0 bases and J 5 bases, leaving 16 bases between the germline ends.

The sample holds a few counts of this clone. V usage is TRBV29-1 and J usage is TRBJ2-1; TRBD2 aligns across 9 bases. Germline V gene data show CDR1 as SQVTM and CDR2 as ANQGSEA. J gave up 4 bases and V 5 bases, and 9 bases lay outside the gene matches. The length of the CDR3 is 15 residues. DNA of the CDR3: TGCAGCGTTAAAGTCCGGACTAGCGAATACAATGAGCAGTTCTTC. Amino acid sequence: CSVKVRTSEYNEQFF.

The chain combines TRBV5-1 with TRBJ2-3; 9 positions match TRBD1. V trimming: 4 bases; J trimming: 2 bases; junction bases outside the gene matches: 8. This CDR3 is 16 amino acids long. CDR1 is SGHRS, CDR2 YFSETQ, per germline. As DNA, the CDR3 is TGCGCCAGCAGCCTAACGGGACAGGGCAACACAGATACGCAGTATTTT. Amino acid sequence: CASSLTGQGNTDTQYF.